A single sample is the source of the 24 T cell receptor beta chains below, sequenced in a study of blood T cells in healthy people across ages. Next came a second PCR, run for about 7 to 12 cycles, which used a sample-barcoded 5' primer along with a J-beta primer mix. MiXCR, run by TCRdb on the 5' RACE reads, gives a single entry per CDR3 protein. The data show about 930,000 distinct CDR3 sequences, 29% seen once. These data are also associated with another study on T cells of mothers and their children.

What was sequenced was blood. All receptors derive from a woman in her thirties or forties in good health.

This clonotype was seen repeatedly, ten times or more. The rearrangement joins TRBV7-3 to TRBJ1-2; TRBD1 agrees at 7 bases. This CDR3 spans 13 amino acids. V was pared by 5 bases and J by 3 bases, with 3 bases of the junction left unmatched. CDR1 and CDR2 from the germline V gene are SGHTA and FQGTGA. DNA for the CDR3: TGTGCCAGCAGCCCCGACAGGGACTATGGCTACACCTTC. Translation gives CASSPDRDYGYTF.

This clonotype was counted many times. J is TRBJ2-7 and V is TRBV5-1, with TRBD2 identical over 8 bases. The germline gives CDR1 SGHRS, CDR2 YFSETQ. Trimming at V came to 4 bases and at J to 2 bases, leaving 8 bases not matched to a gene. The CDR3 has 15 amino acids. CDR3 in amino acids: CASSLSGATAYEQYF. The CDR3 nucleotides are TGCGCCAGCAGCCTTAGCGGGGCCACAGCCTACGAGCAGTACTTC.

To note about this clonotype: The junction departs from germline at one end; a sequencing error may be responsible. The CDR3 nucleotides read TGTGCCTGCTCACCACTCCCAGCGGGGACCACAGATACGCAGTATTTT. Residues: CACSPLPAGTTDTQYF. J is TRBJ2-3 and V is TRBV18, with 7 bases that match TRBD2. This CDR3 is 16 amino acids long. The germline V gene encodes CDR1 KGHSH and CDR2 LQKENI. The full variable domain, completed using reference TRBV18 and TRBJ2-3, is NAGVMQNPRHLVRRRGQEARLRCSPMKGHSHVYWYRQLPEEGLKFMVYLQKENIIDESGMPKERFSAEFPKEGPSILRIQQVVRGDSAAYFCACSPLPAGTTDTQYFGPGTRLTVL.

This clonotype was seen a few times. J is TRBJ1-5 and V is TRBV20-1; 12 nucleotides agree with TRBD1. The germline gives CDR1 DFQATT, CDR2 SNEGSKA (reference sequence). J lost 7 bases, V lost 0 bases, and 4 bases had no gene match. The CDR3 runs 15 residues. In nucleotides, the CDR3 is TGCAGTGCTAGAGATCGTGGGACAGGGGGCCAGCCCCAGCATTTT. This codes for CSARDRGTGGQPQHF.

This clonotype came up a few times. J is TRBJ2-2 and V is TRBV5-1; TRBD1 might be the D (6 bases). Germline loops: CDR1 SGHRS, CDR2 YFSETQ. The CDR3 runs to 16 residues. V was trimmed by 2 bases and J by 4 bases, leaving 15 bases between them. CDR3 protein: CASSLRTAKGTGELFF. As DNA, the CDR3 is TGCGCCAGCAGCTTACGGACAGCCAAGGGCACCGGGGAGCTGTTTTTT. The complete variable domain, with remaining parts taken from reference TRBV5-1 and TRBJ2-2, reads KAGVTQTPRYLIKTRGQQVTLSCSPISGHRSVSWYQQTPGQGLQFLFEYFSETQRNKGNFPGRFSGRQFSNSRSEMNVSTLELGDSALYLCASSLRTAKGTGELFFGEGSRLTVL.

As for this clonotype: A much larger clone differs from this one at a single base, so this may be a read error. The chain is built from TRBV15 and TRBJ2-1; D is ambiguous. The CDR3 has 15 residues. Trimming pared 0 bases from V and 0 bases from J, leaving 6 bases between. Looked up from germline, CDR1 is LNHNV and CDR2 is YYDKDF (reference sequence). Here the CDR3 reads CATSRERSSYNEQFF. In DNA, the CDR3 is TGTGCCACCAGCAGAGAGCGGAGCTCCTACAATGAGCAGTTCTTC.

On this clonotype: A read error may produce the germline difference seen at one junction end. The chain is built from TRBV29-1 and TRBJ2-1; TRBD2 agrees at 10 bases. CDR1 SQVTM and CDR2 ANQGSEA come from the germline V gene. The CDR3 loop spans 16 amino acids. The CDR3 sequence: CSVCRSSGSSYNEQFF. DNA of the CDR3: TGCAGCGTTTGTCGATCTAGCGGGAGCTCCTACAACGAGCAGTTCTTC.

The chain is built from TRBV20-1 and TRBJ2-7; 10 bases line up with TRBD1. V lost 1 base to trimming and J lost 0 bases; unmatched junction nucleotides: 6. In germline, CDR1 is DFQATT, CDR2 SNEGSKA (reference sequence). This CDR3 spans 16 amino acids. CDR3 DNA sequence: TGCAGTGCTAGAGGGGGTGGGACAGGGGCCTCCTACGAGCAGTACTTC. This encodes CSARGGGTGASYEQYF.

This clonotype was seen only a few times. This chain connects TRBV6-6 to TRBJ1-1; a weak D match, TRBD1 (6 bases). The CDR3 is 15 amino acids. V lost 0 bases and J lost 4, with 12 bases in between. From germline, CDR1 is MNHNY and CDR2 SVGAGI (reference sequence). The CDR3 spells CASSYSRGWTTEAFF. CDR3 in DNA: TGTGCCAGCAGTTACTCAAGGGGGTGGACCACTGAAGCTTTCTTT.

This chain links TRBV19 with TRBJ2-2; D uncertain. CDR3 size: 12 residues. The germline CDR1 and CDR2 sequences are LNHDA and SQIVND (reference sequence). Trimming took 7 bases from V and 6 from J, leaving 9 bases between them. The CDR3 DNA reads as TGTGCCAGTACTTTTAGGCCCGGGGAGCTGTTTTTT. Its translation is CASTFRPGELFF. Full variable domain (rest looked up from reference TRBV19 and TRBJ2-2): DGGITQSPKYLFRKEGQNVTLSCEQNLNHDAMYWYRQDPGQGLRLIYYSQIVNDFQKGDIAEGYSVSREKKESFPLTVTSAQKNPTAFYLCASTFRPGELFFGEGSRLTVL.

This clonotype showed up just a few times. This rearrangement joins TRBV20-1 to TRBJ2-5; 8 positions agree with TRBD2. The germline CDR1 and CDR2 sequences are DFQATT and SNEGSKA (reference sequence). The CDR3 extends over 14 amino acids. Trimming cost V 6 bases and J 1 base; bases outside gene matches: 7. The CDR3 DNA sequence: TGCAGTGCCCCCCCGGGGGGGGCCCAAGAGACCCAGTACTTC. It yields the protein CSAPPGGAQETQYF.

This clonotype has just a few counts. The rearrangement uses TRBV4-1 and TRBJ2-7; D uncertain. CDR3 length: 15 amino acids. Germline V gene sequence: CDR1 MGHRA, CDR2 YSYEKL. The V end was cut by 1 base, the J end by 0 bases, with 10 bases between. The CDR3, as DNA: TGCGCCAGCAGCCAAGTCTTAGGGCCCTCCTACGAGCAGTACTTC. Protein: CASSQVLGPSYEQYF.

The chain couples TRBV30 to TRBJ1-2; no definite D call. The CDR3 is 14 residues long. Germline V CDR1 and CDR2: GTSNPN, SVGIG (reference sequence). V was pared by 0 bases and J by 8 bases, with 16 bases between. CDR3 amino acids: CAWSVAPQAGGYTF. The CDR3 DNA sequence: TGTGCCTGGAGTGTAGCCCCCCAGGCGGGCGGCTACACCTTC.

The rearrangement uses TRBV12-3 or TRBV12-4 and TRBJ1-2; no firm D call. V gave up 6 bases and J gave up 2 bases, with 13 bases separating them. The CDR3 runs to 14 residues. CDR3 loop: CASRQNGLNYGYTF. CDR3 bases: TGTGCCAGCAGACAGAACGGGCTCAACTATGGCTACACCTTC.

V usage is TRBV12-3 or TRBV12-4 and J usage is TRBJ2-7, with 9 bases that match TRBD1. Trimming at V came to 6 bases and at J to 5 bases, leaving 11 bases not matched to a gene. The CDR3 has 15 amino acids. CDR3 nucleotides: TGTGCCAGCAGCCTCTCCCCGGGACAGGGTAACGAGCAGTACTTC. Translated: CASSLSPGQGNEQYF.

CDR3 nucleotides: TGTGCCAACAGGACAGGGGGCGCCGAGGGCTACACCTTC. Protein product: CANRTGGAEGYTF. The chain employs TRBV12-3 or TRBV12-4 and TRBJ1-2, with 11 bases fitting TRBD1. Germline trimming cut 10 bases from V and 8 bases from J; bases unmatched to any gene: 9. This CDR3 comprises 13 residues.

The chain is built from TRBV12-3 or TRBV12-4 and TRBJ1-2; 7 bases line up with TRBD1. CDR3 size: 16 residues. V lost 6 bases to trimming and J lost 4 bases; unmatched junction nucleotides: 14. CDR3 nucleotides: TGTGCCAGCAGCCCGGGGACAGTCTTCGGAGGCTATGGCTACACCTTC. As protein: CASSPGTVFGGYGYTF.

This clonotype turned up a few times. The chain combines TRBV5-1 with TRBJ1-1; unclear D gene. The CDR3 runs 15 residues. V shed 1 base and J shed 0 bases, with 10 bases lying between them. CDR1 and CDR2 from the germline V gene are SGHRS and YFSETQ. The CDR3: CASSLIGGMNTEAFF. DNA for the CDR3: TGCGCCAGCAGCTTGATTGGAGGAATGAACACTGAAGCTTTCTTT.

In this sample, this clonotype turned up many times. CDR3 in DNA: TGTGCCAGCAGCAAAGTGTGGGGGGACAGCTCCTACAATGAGCAGTTCTTC. Translation: CASSKVWGDSSYNEQFF. This chain links TRBV21-1 with TRBJ2-1; TRBD1 is the table's D call and was not checked against the DNA. TRBV21-1 is classified as a pseudogene. The CDR3 length is 17 residues.

V gene TRBV30 combines with J gene TRBJ2-1, with D possibly TRBD1 on 5 matching bases. CDR1 and CDR2 (germline): GTSNPN, SVGIG (reference sequence). The CDR3 loop spans 13 amino acids. Trimming shortened V by 1 base and J by 6 bases, and 10 bases separated the two germline ends. CDR3 DNA sequence: TGTGCCTGGAGTGCAGGGAACGGCAATGAGCAGTTCTTC. Protein: CAWSAGNGNEQFF.

The chain is built from TRBV3-1 and TRBJ2-2; 11 positions match TRBD2. CDR3 length: 18 amino acids. Germline-derived CDR1 and CDR2 are LGHDT and YNNKEL (reference sequence). Trimming removed 1 base from V and 0 bases from J; junction bases left unmatched: 4. The CDR3 nucleotides read TGTGCCAGCAGCCAAGTGGCTAGCGGGGGGCCGAACACCGGGGAGCTGTTTTTT. Its translation: CASSQVASGGPNTGELFF.

Concerning this clonotype itself: This may be a read error: a much more frequent sequence differs by one nucleotide. The rearrangement uses TRBV4-2 and TRBJ2-4, with TRBD1 matching over 7 bases. Germline V gives CDR1 LGHNA, CDR2 YNFKEQ. The CDR3 consists of 12 residues. V shed 3 bases, J shed 13 bases, and the junction held 6 bases outside the gene matches. CDR3 sequence: CASSHVGTEQYF. In DNA form, the CDR3 reads TGTGCCAGCAGCCACGTCGGGACAGAGCAGTACTTC.

The chain joins TRBV4-3 to TRBJ1-2; D call uncertain. The V end was cut by 0 bases, the J end by 0 bases, with 17 bases between. CDR3 length: 18 amino acids. Looked up from germline, CDR1 is LGHNA and CDR2 is YSLEER. The CDR3 sequence is CASSQDSTRRITNYGYTF. The CDR3 nucleotides read TGCGCCAGCAGCCAAGATTCGACGAGACGGATTACTAACTATGGCTACACCTTC.

The genes are TRBV3-1 and TRBJ1-1; D unresolved. The germline V and J ends were trimmed by 1 base and 1 base, with 4 bases remaining between them. Per germline, CDR1 LGHDT and CDR2 YNNKEL (reference sequence). The CDR3 is 13 amino acids. The CDR3: CASSQVKNTEAFF. The CDR3 nucleotides are TGTGCCAGCAGCCAAGTTAAGAACACTGAAGCTTTCTTT.